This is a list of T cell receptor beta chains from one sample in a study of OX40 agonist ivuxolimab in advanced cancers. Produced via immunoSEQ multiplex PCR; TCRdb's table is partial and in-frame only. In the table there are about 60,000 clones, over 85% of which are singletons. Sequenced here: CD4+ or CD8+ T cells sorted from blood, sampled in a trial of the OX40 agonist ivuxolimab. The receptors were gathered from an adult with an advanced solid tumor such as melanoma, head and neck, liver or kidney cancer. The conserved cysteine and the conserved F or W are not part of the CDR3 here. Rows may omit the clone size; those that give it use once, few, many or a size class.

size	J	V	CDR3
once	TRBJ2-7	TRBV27	ASSLGGLAGAEQY
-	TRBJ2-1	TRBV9	ASSVTGSSYNEQF
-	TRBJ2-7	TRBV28	ASSLNLQGGWDEQY
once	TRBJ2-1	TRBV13	ASSSGVIQGRHRTQF
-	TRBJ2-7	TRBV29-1	SVEAPTSGSIYEQY
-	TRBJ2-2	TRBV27	ASKPLYTGELF
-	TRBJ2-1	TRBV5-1	ARGTGTYNEQF
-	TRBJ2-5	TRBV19	ASSPLGANQETQY
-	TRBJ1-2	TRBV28	AIWAGFYYGYT
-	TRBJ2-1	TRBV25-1	ASSDSGRAGEENEQF
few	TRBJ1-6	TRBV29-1	SAPPQGPRSYNSPLH
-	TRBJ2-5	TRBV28	ASSPHEPATFQETQY
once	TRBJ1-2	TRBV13	ASREGGNYGYT
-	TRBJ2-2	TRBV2	ASRGQGVTGELF
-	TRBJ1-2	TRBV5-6	ASSEGGSGYT
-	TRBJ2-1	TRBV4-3	ASSQDPVSYNEQF